This T cell receptor beta chain appears in the sequencing data of a study of Ad26.COV2.S vaccination and SARS-CoV-2 variants (dated by TCRdb to the early 2020s). Notes on the research overall: Donors in the vaccine arm were drawn from COV1001, a multicentre, randomized, double-blind, placebo-controlled phase I-IIa trial testing Ad26.COV2.S in healthy adults. Ad26.COV2.S was given intramuscularly at 5x10^10 or 1x10^11 viral particles, as a single shot or as two shots 56 days apart. TCRbeta repertoire sequencing was used to assess the specificity and breadth of SARS-CoV-2-reactive T cell receptors after Ad26.COV2.S vaccination. A total of around 32 samples were included in the TCR-sequenced set, comprising some 20 Ad26.COV2.S vaccine recipients, 5 placebo recipients and 8 SARS-CoV-2 convalescent individuals. Trial participants were randomized into five groups of five, in which low-dose or high-dose Ad26.COV2.S was given once or twice, or placebo was given on both occasions. Throughout the experiments and outcome assessment, investigators stayed blinded to trial group allocation. Study-wide findings and limitations: After vaccination, substantial breadth of spike-specific CD8+ and CD4+ T cell responses was reported. The authors noted that the TCR breadth and depth analyses may have underestimated total T cell responses. Vaccine and placebo recipients had comparable non-spike TCR breadth, which fits with the vaccine containing only spike. Higher spike-specific TCR breadth was observed in Ad26.COV2.S recipients than in placebo recipients (P = 0.0014). The study lacked the statistical power to compare responses across vaccine doses or regimens.

The immunoSEQ Assay was used to sequence TCRbeta CDR3 regions. After extraction, genomic DNA underwent amplification by bias-controlled multiplex PCR, followed by high-throughput sequencing. The original pipeline was this. To quantify the absolute abundance of every unique TCRbeta CDR3 region, sequences were collapsed and filtered. Usable DNA was measured by amplifying reference genes present in all nucleated cells, and TCRbeta template counts were normalized to that usable DNA to estimate T cell fraction. Repertoire TCRs were annotated as SARS-CoV-2-specific when V gene, CDR3 amino acid sequence and J gene were exactly matched to a known reactive TCR set. The reference SARS-CoV-2 TCR set was obtained from MIRA and was filtered for enrichment in COVID-19-positive ImmuneCODE repertoires, whereby public or cross-reactive TCRs were removed. Drawing on the MIRA antigens, annotated TCRs were analysed further at the level of specific ORF or position within ORF. Depth was the summed frequency of annotated unique rearrangements, while breadth was defined as annotated unique rearrangements over total unique productive rearrangements. TCR breadth was compared between groups using two-sided Wilcoxon rank-sum tests. The table was pulled from immuneACCESS by TCRdb, which kept in-frame rearrangements only. Such tables lose some clones; where checked, under half of the loss comes from unresolved V genes, and the rest has no known cause. From that table come the V and J calls and clone size; the DNA was used to work out D and trimming. The sample table lists hundreds of thousands of clones, 80% to 90% of them with a count of one. The ten largest clonotypes hold approximately 1.5% of the sample.

Details on this clone: No cognate antigen has been identified for it. No much larger clonotype is one base removed from it; base qualities were not supplied. The sample carries other DNA sequences with the same CDR3.

Trimming at the junction amounts to 1 base on V and 6 bases on J, and the germline ends lie 5 bases apart. Per the germline V gene, KGHSH is the CDR1 and LQKENI is the CDR2. The CDR3 holds 12 amino acids from the cysteine to the phenylalanine. Only the CDR3 part of the read is kept: 36 bases, read in frame from the first base. In the paper's terms, the treatment or condition label means: over 15 received Ad26.COV2.S at low or high dose, single or two shots; roughly five received placebo; per-sample allocation not given. Repertoires of vaccine and placebo recipients were sequenced from samples collected on day 63 after the first injection. Between 29 July and 7 August 2020, Cohort 1b enrolled some 25 adults aged 18-55 years at one site in Boston, USA. As a vaccine, Ad26.COV2.S was a replication-incompetent adenovirus type 26 vector that expressed a prefusion-stabilized SARS-CoV-2 spike protein derived from the original Wuhan strain.

The sample consisted of peripheral blood, taken in a trial of Ad26.COV2.S vaccine versus placebo. The chain is made from TRBV18 and TRBJ2-3; no D gene can be assigned with confidence. The sequence derives from a person aged 18-60 years who received the Ad26.COV2.S COVID-19 vaccine or a placebo. The nucleotide sequence is given as TGTGCCAGCTCACCACTGGGGGATACGCAGTATTTT. It is translated as CASSPLGDTQYF.